This is a list of T cell receptor beta chains from one sample in a study of tumor-infiltrating lymphocytes in primary liver carcinoma. TCRdb fed the multiplex PCR reads into MiXCR, producing one record per CDR3 protein. The table has approximately 80,000 distinct CDR3 sequences, roughly two thirds seen once. Sample: tumor-adjacent normal liver tissue. The receptors originated from a man aged 40-50 years with primary liver carcinoma and hepatitis B virus infection. Both conserved end residues are part of each CDR3. A D gene is named only where the DNA matches it firmly. Clone size is not always given. Where it is, it says once, few, many or a class for expanded clones.

V gene: TRBV6-2/TRBV6-3; D gene: TRBD1; J gene: TRBJ1-5; clone size: NA; CDR3 protein: CASSYRGGGNQLQHF; CDR3 DNA: TGTGCCAGCAGCTACAGGGGTGGGGGCAATCAGCTCCAGCATTTT
V gene: TRBV5-6; D gene: NA; J gene: TRBJ2-2; clone size: NA; CDR3 protein: CASSPGFAITGELFF; CDR3 DNA: TGTGCCAGCAGCCCAGGGTTCGCGATCACCGGGGAGCTATTTTTT
V gene: TRBV12-3/TRBV12-4; D gene: NA; J gene: TRBJ2-2; clone size: NA; CDR3 protein: CAGSHDVAAGYTGELFF; CDR3 DNA: TGTGCCGGCAGCCACGATGTAGCGGCGGGATACACCGGGGAGCTGTTTTTT
V gene: TRBV11-2; D gene: NA; J gene: TRBJ2-7; clone size: NA; CDR3 protein: CVSSFGRMGYEQYF; CDR3 DNA: TGTGTCAGCAGCTTTGGTCGCATGGGCTACGAGCAGTACTTC
V gene: TRBV6-6; D gene: NA; J gene: TRBJ2-1; clone size: NA; CDR3 protein: CASSSRTIPLGQLF; CDR3 DNA: TGTGCCAGCAGTTCCCGGACTATCCCCCTCGGGCAGTTATTC
V gene: TRBV4-2; D gene: NA; J gene: TRBJ2-7; clone size: medium-sized; CDR3 protein: CASSQDAGAYEQYF; CDR3 DNA: TGTGCCAGCAGCCAAGACGCAGGGGCCTACGAGCAGTACTTC
V gene: TRBV6-2/TRBV6-3; D gene: NA; J gene: TRBJ2-7; clone size: few; CDR3 protein: CASREDSHKEQYF; CDR3 DNA: TGTGCCAGCAGGGAGGACTCCCACAAGGAGCAGTACTTC
V gene: TRBV6-1; D gene: NA; J gene: TRBJ1-1; clone size: few; CDR3 protein: CASSEMGNTEAFF; CDR3 DNA: TGTGCCAGCAGTGAAATGGGGAACACTGAAGCTTTCTTT
V gene: TRBV10-1; D gene: NA; J gene: TRBJ2-1; clone size: many; CDR3 protein: CASSDNGRSNEQFF; CDR3 DNA: TGCGCCAGCAGTGATAACGGGAGATCAAATGAGCAGTTCTTC
V gene: TRBV11-2; D gene: NA; J gene: TRBJ1-5; clone size: NA; CDR3 protein: CASSLKGGLTKQPQRF; CDR3 DNA: TGTGCCAGCAGCCTAAAAGGGGGACTGACGAAACAGCCCCAGCGTTTT
V gene: TRBV30; D gene: NA; J gene: TRBJ1-5; clone size: NA; CDR3 protein: CASSVNRRNQPQHF; CDR3 DNA: TGTGCCTCGAGTGTAAACCGGCGCAATCAGCCCCAGCATTTT
V gene: TRBV13; D gene: NA; J gene: TRBJ2-7; clone size: NA; CDR3 protein: CACRYSGEQYF; CDR3 DNA: TGTGCCTGCAGGTACTCGGGCGAGCAGTACTTT
V gene: TRBV5-4; D gene: TRBD2; J gene: TRBJ2-7; clone size: NA; CDR3 protein: CASSWDYRSHELYF; CDR3 DNA: TGTGCCAGCAGCTGGGACTACAGATCCCACGAGCTGTACTTC
V gene: TRBV28; D gene: NA; J gene: TRBJ2-1; clone size: many; CDR3 protein: CASSLNNEQFF; CDR3 DNA: TGTGCCAGCAGTCTGAACAATGAGCAGTTCTTC
V gene: TRBV6-5; D gene: TRBD1; J gene: TRBJ1-2; clone size: NA; CDR3 protein: CASSRTGDSNYGYTF; CDR3 DNA: TGTGCCAGCAGTCGGACAGGGGACAGTAACTATGGCTACACCTTC
V gene: TRBV5-8; D gene: TRBD2; J gene: TRBJ2-4; clone size: NA; CDR3 protein: CASSLGLGSPKNIQYF; CDR3 DNA: TGTGCCAGCAGCCTGGGACTAGGGAGCCCCAAAAACATTCAGTACTTC
V gene: TRBV5-1; D gene: NA; J gene: TRBJ1-1; clone size: many; CDR3 protein: CASSLDGMNTEAFF; CDR3 DNA: TGCGCCAGCAGCTTGGACGGCATGAACACTGAAGCTTTCTTT
V gene: TRBV10-3; D gene: NA; J gene: TRBJ1-4; clone size: NA; CDR3 protein: CAITPGRGAGEKLFF; CDR3 DNA: TGTGCCATCACACCGGGACGGGGGGCCGGTGAAAAACTGTTTTTT
V gene: TRBV11-2; D gene: NA; J gene: TRBJ1-2; clone size: NA; CDR3 protein: CASGLDSVAYSRGYTF; CDR3 DNA: TGTGCCAGCGGCTTAGATTCGGTAGCCTATTCTCGAGGCTACACCTTC